This T cell receptor (beta chain) was identified during a study of tumor-infiltrating lymphocytes in primary liver carcinoma. Study-level information: The patient group consisted of men and women aged 30 to 69 years. With diameters of roughly 4 to 10 cm, tumors were stage T1-T3 N0M0. Study-wide results and caveats: Tumor-adjacent and tumor-blood pairs overlapped less than tumor region pairs did.

Total RNA amounting to 500 ng was the source from which TCR beta cDNA was made with a constant-region primer. Slightly modified ARM-PCR with three nested multiplex PCR rounds yielded TCR beta libraries. TRBV1-TRBV30 forward and Cbeta reverse primers drove the first two roughly 10-cycle rounds. TCRdb called the multiplex PCR reads again in MiXCR, with one record for every CDR3 protein. This sample carries over 75,000 distinct CDR3 sequences, approximately 72% of them seen once, and the ten largest clones take around 25%. Regarding this clonotype: No antigen is known for it.

Unsorted bulk tissue (roughly 19-31 mg) underwent RNA and DNA co-extraction. Patients were treatment-naive with chronic HBV infection. V gave up 9 bases and J gave up 4 bases; unmatched junction bases: 10. The CDR3 spans 14 residues. The germline V gene has CDR1 MNHEY and CDR2 SVGAGI. The J gene is TRBJ2-3, the V gene TRBV6-5; 7 positions agree with TRBD2. The clonotype comes from a middle-aged man with primary liver carcinoma and hepatitis B virus infection. The specimen sequenced was tumor-adjacent normal liver tissue. CDR3 DNA sequence: TGTGCCAGTAGTCAACTAGCGAGATCAGATACGCAGTATTTT. Protein product: CASSQLARSDTQYF.